The subject of this entry is one T cell receptor (beta chain). This specimen belongs to a study of control samples from healthy donors and cancer patients. Assay: immunoSEQ multiplex PCR; the TCRdb copy retains only in-frame clones and omits some. The data hold 120,000 or so clones, with about 90% observed a single time. This sequence originates from a young man in good health. Source material: blood.

This chain's CDR3 is CASSLDLYEQYF. Here the CDR3 DNA reads TGTGCCAGCAGCTTAGATCTCTACGAGCAGTACTTC. The rearrangement links TRBV11-2 to TRBJ2-7; no firm D call. Trimming left V 0 bases short and J 3 bases short, with 3 bases between. Germline-derived CDR1 and CDR2 are SGHAT and FQNNGV. CDR3 length: 12 amino acids.